A selection of T cell receptor beta chains follows, all from one sample in a study of blood T cell repertoires in COVID-19. Assay: immunoSEQ multiplex PCR; the TCRdb copy retains only in-frame clones and omits some. The profile covers fewer than 400,000 clones, with over 75% appearing a single time and around 4% taken by the ten largest. Sequencing used PBMCs or T cells enriched from blood (not recorded which). The receptors here all came from a man between 25 and 39 years old who had recovered from COVID-19. CDR3s include the opening cysteine and the closing phenylalanine or tryptophan. D genes are given only for firm matches. Size is stated for part of the rows, as once, few or many counts, or as a class when the clone is expanded.

v_gene	abundance	j_gene	d_gene	CDR3aa	CDR3nt
TRBV19	-	TRBJ2-1	-	CASRYGTHDYNEQFF	TGTGCCAGTAGATACGGGACACACGACTACAATGAGCAGTTCTTC
TRBV4-1	-	TRBJ2-7	-	CASSQDRGRTGYGEQYF	TGCGCCAGCAGCCAAGATCGAGGTCGCACAGGGTATGGGGAGCAGTACTTC
TRBV5-5	-	TRBJ1-1	TRBD1	CASSSGTGPNTEAFF	TGTGCCAGCAGCTCAGGGACAGGGCCGAACACTGAAGCTTTCTTT
TRBV30	-	TRBJ1-1	TRBD1	CAWTRDRNTEAFF	TGTGCCTGGACCCGGGACAGGAACACTGAAGCTTTCTTT
TRBV13	-	TRBJ1-6	-	CASSPTKERNSPLHF	TGTGCCAGCAGCCCAACGAAAGAGCGGAATTCACCCCTCCACTTT
TRBV7-2	-	TRBJ1-1	TRBD1	CASSAVVQGSGNTEAFF	TGTGCCAGCAGCGCAGTGGTACAGGGGTCCGGGAACACTGAAGCTTTCTTT
TRBV29-1	-	TRBJ2-3	TRBD2	CSVESLAGGKDTQYF	TGCAGCGTTGAATCCCTAGCGGGAGGTAAAGATACGCAGTATTTT
TRBV7-2	-	TRBJ2-3	TRBD2	CASSPSGLSTDTQYF	TGTGCCAGCAGTCCTAGCGGGTTAAGCACAGATACGCAGTATTTT
TRBV27	once	TRBJ2-4	TRBD1	CASSLDRGEAKNIQYF	TGTGCCAGCAGCTTGGACAGGGGTGAAGCCAAAAACATTCAGTACTTC
TRBV6-5	-	TRBJ2-1	-	CASRGTHYNEQFF	TGTGCCAGCAGGGGGACTCACTACAATGAGCAGTTCTTC
TRBV18	-	TRBJ2-3	TRBD2	CASSPMGLAASTDTQYF	TGTGCCAGCTCACCAATGGGACTAGCGGCTAGCACAGATACGCAGTATTTT
TRBV2	-	TRBJ1-2	TRBD1	CASRGGQGEKGYTF	TGTGCCAGCCGAGGGGGACAGGGTGAAAAAGGCTACACCTTC
TRBV5-1	-	TRBJ1-6	-	CASSLDGPSPLHF	TGCGCCAGCAGCTTAGATGGGCCTTCACCCCTCCACTTT
TRBV14	-	TRBJ2-3	TRBD1	CASSTRDRVVSSTDTQYF	TGTGCCAGCAGCACCCGGGACAGGGTAGTTTCTAGCACAGATACGCAGTATTTT
TRBV5-1	once	TRBJ1-6	-	CASSLVGRSPLHF	TGCGCCAGCAGCTTGGTGGGGCGTTCACCCCTCCACTTT
TRBV30	-	TRBJ2-5	TRBD1	CAATRGQGGQETQYF	TGTGCCGCAACTAGAGGACAGGGTGGCCAAGAGACCCAGTACTTC
TRBV19	-	TRBJ1-1	-	CASSGDWDLNTEAFF	TGTGCCAGTAGTGGGGACTGGGACCTGAACACTGAAGCTTTCTTT
TRBV2	many	TRBJ1-2	TRBD1	CASSVGLSGQGSGYTF	TGTGCCAGCAGTGTCGGTTTGTCGGGACAGGGCTCAGGCTACACCTTC
TRBV27	-	TRBJ2-1	-	CASHRARGSSYNEQFF	TGTGCCAGCCATAGGGCGAGGGGGAGCTCCTACAATGAGCAGTTCTTC
TRBV11-2	-	TRBJ1-1	-	CASSLDDRLNTEAFF	TGTGCCAGCAGCTTAGATGACAGGTTGAACACTGAAGCTTTCTTT
TRBV5-1	few	TRBJ1-5	TRBD1	CASSLQGAGQPQHF	TGCGCCAGCAGCTTACAGGGGGCAGGACAGCCCCAGCATTTT
TRBV18	-	TRBJ2-5	TRBD1	CASSPGQGEVTQYF	TGTGCCAGCTCACCGGGACAGGGGGAAGTGACCCAGTACTTC
TRBV15	-	TRBJ1-5	-	CATSRGDSPQLGPQHF	TGTGCCACCAGCAGAGGTGACAGCCCCCAATTGGGGCCCCAGCATTTT
TRBV3-1/TRBV3-2	once	TRBJ1-4	-	CASSQDSGSRDEKLFF	TGTGCCAGCAGCCAAGATTCAGGGTCTAGGGATGAAAAACTGTTTTTT
TRBV12-3/TRBV12-4	-	TRBJ1-1	TRBD1	CASSLDRGREAFF	TGTGCCAGCAGTCTTGACAGGGGGCGGGAAGCTTTCTTT
TRBV11-2	-	TRBJ1-3	TRBD1	CASSLRDSGNTIYF	TGTGCCAGCAGCTTGAGGGACAGTGGAAACACCATATATTTT
TRBV5-1	-	TRBJ2-7	-	CASSPGSPYEQYF	TGCGCCAGCAGCCCGGGTAGCCCCTACGAGCAGTACTTC
TRBV18	-	TRBJ1-2	-	CASSYTPSAGADGYTF	TGTGCCAGCTCATACACCCCATCTGCGGGGGCTGATGGCTACACCTTC
TRBV3-1/TRBV3-2	-	TRBJ1-4	-	CASSHPQDRPEGEKLFF	TGTGCCAGCAGCCATCCACAAGACAGGCCCGAAGGTGAAAAACTGTTTTTT
TRBV11-2	many	TRBJ2-7	TRBD1	CASSQGSGQVYF	TGTGCCAGCAGCCAGGGGTCCGGACAGGTGTACTTC
TRBV5-5	-	TRBJ2-3	TRBD1	CASSARTGVADTQYF	TGTGCCAGCAGCGCCCGGACAGGGGTAGCAGATACGCAGTATTTT
TRBV5-1	-	TRBJ1-1	-	CASSLGAALPEAFF	TGCGCCAGCAGCTTGGGGGCAGCATTACCTGAAGCTTTCTTT
TRBV27	-	TRBJ1-5	TRBD1	CASSRDRHSNQPQHF	TGTGCCAGCAGTCGGGACAGGCATAGCAATCAGCCCCAGCATTTT
TRBV11-3	-	TRBJ2-7	TRBD2	CASSLIAGAYEQYF	TGTGCCAGCAGCTTAATAGCGGGGGCCTACGAGCAGTACTTC
TRBV19	few	TRBJ2-3	-	CASSIGDSTVTQYF	TGTGCCAGTAGTATAGGCGATTCCACAGTTACGCAGTATTTT
TRBV5-1	once	TRBJ2-7	TRBD1	CASSLKQGGISYEQYF	TGCGCCAGCAGCTTGAAACAGGGGGGTATCTCCTACGAGCAGTACTTC
TRBV10-3	-	TRBJ1-6	-	CATNLGDGSYNSPLHF	TGTGCCACCAACCTAGGGGATGGTTCCTATAATTCACCCCTCCACTTT
TRBV19	-	TRBJ1-1	-	CASSPDGKPNTEAFF	TGTGCCAGTAGTCCGGACGGGAAGCCGAACACTGAAGCTTTCTTT
TRBV10-2	-	TRBJ2-7	TRBD1	CASSGAGTGGGVVYEQYF	TGCGCCAGCAGTGGGGCCGGGACAGGGGGTGGTGTCGTCTACGAGCAGTACTTC
TRBV19	-	TRBJ1-5	TRBD1	CASNLQGSRVVDQPQHF	TGTGCCAGTAACCTACAGGGGTCCAGGGTGGTCGATCAGCCCCAGCATTTT
TRBV7-2	few	TRBJ1-5	-	CASSRSGTTNQPQHF	TGTGCCAGCAGCCGGTCCGGGACAACCAATCAGCCCCAGCATTTT
TRBV19	-	TRBJ1-1	TRBD1	CASSARTGGTKNTEAFF	TGTGCCAGTAGTGCGAGGACAGGGGGGACAAAGAACACTGAAGCTTTCTTT
TRBV24-1	-	TRBJ2-7	-	CATSDPDIYEQYF	TGTGCCACCAGTGATCCGGACATCTACGAGCAGTACTTC
TRBV3-1/TRBV3-2	-	TRBJ2-1	TRBD2	CASNLAGVVDEQFF	TGTGCCAGCAACCTTGCGGGGGTCGTCGATGAGCAGTTCTTC
TRBV5-5	-	TRBJ2-3	TRBD1	CASSLFGQGGDTQYF	TGTGCCAGCAGCTTGTTCGGACAGGGGGGAGATACGCAGTATTTT
TRBV18	-	TRBJ1-5	TRBD1	CASSPGQGEIQPQHF	TGTGCCAGCTCACCGGGACAGGGAGAAATTCAGCCCCAGCATTTT
TRBV11-2	-	TRBJ2-2	TRBD2	CASSYSYLAEELFF	TGTGCCAGCAGCTACTCTTACCTAGCGGAGGAGCTGTTTTTT
TRBV13	-	TRBJ2-1	TRBD2	CASSSLAGAYNEQFF	TGTGCCAGCAGCAGCCTAGCGGGAGCCTACAATGAGCAGTTCTTC
TRBV7-6	-	TRBJ2-1	TRBD2	CASSLVASSGGYNEQFF	TGTGCCAGCAGCTTAGTTGCTTCCAGCGGGGGATACAATGAGCAGTTCTTC
TRBV19	-	TRBJ1-1	TRBD1	CASSIVDRGTRSEAFF	TGTGCCAGTAGTATTGTTGACAGGGGAACGCGATCTGAAGCTTTCTTT
TRBV28	-	TRBJ1-5	TRBD1	CASSAPGTANSNQPQHF	TGTGCCAGCAGCGCCCCAGGGACAGCAAATAGCAATCAGCCCCAGCATTTT
TRBV7-8	-	TRBJ2-2	-	CASSFGQGGVGELFF	TGTGCCAGCAGCTTCGGACAGGGAGGGGTCGGGGAGCTGTTTTTT
TRBV7-9	-	TRBJ2-1	TRBD2	CASSPRLAGGPYEQFF	TGTGCCAGCAGCCCACGACTAGCGGGAGGGCCGTATGAGCAGTTCTTC
TRBV27	-	TRBJ1-6	-	CASSAQTTAYNSPLHF	TGTGCCAGCAGTGCTCAGACGACAGCCTATAATTCACCCCTCCACTTT
TRBV28	-	TRBJ1-4	-	CASSRGGGEKLFF	TGTGCCAGCAGTCGCGGGGGCGGTGAAAAACTGTTTTTT
TRBV6-6	-	TRBJ2-5	-	CASTLGGSQETQYF	TGTGCCAGCACCCTAGGAGGCTCACAAGAGACCCAGTACTTC
TRBV27	-	TRBJ1-4	-	CASSYGGPREKLFF	TGTGCCAGCAGTTATGGGGGCCCCAGGGAAAAACTGTTTTTT